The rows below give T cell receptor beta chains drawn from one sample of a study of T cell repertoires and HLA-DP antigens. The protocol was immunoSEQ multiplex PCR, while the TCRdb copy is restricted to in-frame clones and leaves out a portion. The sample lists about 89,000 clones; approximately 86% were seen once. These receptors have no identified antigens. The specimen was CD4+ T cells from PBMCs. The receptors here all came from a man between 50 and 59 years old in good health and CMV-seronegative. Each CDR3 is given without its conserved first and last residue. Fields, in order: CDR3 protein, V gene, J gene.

CDR3: ASSLDVAAGSYEQY
V: TRBV5-1
J: TRBJ2-7

CDR3: ASSFRALETQY
V: TRBV7-3
J: TRBJ2-5

CDR3: ASSPISGATSPPEQY
V: TRBV19
J: TRBJ2-7

CDR3: ASSSIPGLAATDTQY
V: TRBV9
J: TRBJ2-3

CDR3: ASSDRGLTLNTIY
V: TRBV19
J: TRBJ1-3

CDR3: ASTGGPQPQH
V: TRBV19
J: TRBJ1-5

CDR3: ASSLVGGASGNTIY
V: TRBV13
J: TRBJ1-3

CDR3: ASSPGGSTDTQY
V: TRBV11-3
J: TRBJ2-3

CDR3: ASSLDRRGGQPQH
V: TRBV6-5
J: TRBJ1-5

CDR3: ASTERQDTNYGYT
V: TRBV2
J: TRBJ1-2

CDR3: ASSPTGTGGYGYT
V: TRBV6-6
J: TRBJ1-2

CDR3: ASSPPSAQGTNTGELF
V: TRBV18
J: TRBJ2-2

CDR3: ASRPTTGGATGYT
V: TRBV2
J: TRBJ1-2

CDR3: ASINARQVGRETQY
V: TRBV7-8
J: TRBJ2-5

CDR3: ASSIVTPFGGQPQH
V: TRBV19
J: TRBJ1-5

CDR3: ASSFSGGDGYTQY
V: TRBV5-1
J: TRBJ2-3

CDR3: ASSLVGGGRSSGANVLT
V: TRBV11-2
J: TRBJ2-6

CDR3: ASSQDRLGGGADTQY
V: TRBV4-3
J: TRBJ2-3

CDR3: ASRGGANHSPLH
V: TRBV28
J: TRBJ1-6

CDR3: ASSATSGTYNEQF
V: TRBV11-2
J: TRBJ2-1

CDR3: ASFEQQNTEAF
V: TRBV18
J: TRBJ1-1

CDR3: ASSLAAGGVQY
V: TRBV5-1
J: TRBJ2-3

CDR3: ASSPSGNTEAF
V: TRBV18
J: TRBJ1-1

CDR3: ASSETGVGGELF
V: TRBV7-7
J: TRBJ2-2

CDR3: ASSSYNEQF
V: TRBV5-1
J: TRBJ2-1

CDR3: ASRDTGVREKLF
V: TRBV28
J: TRBJ1-4

CDR3: ATRLQGTTGELF
V: TRBV7-3
J: TRBJ2-2

CDR3: SAGGGTDTQY
V: TRBV29-1
J: TRBJ2-3